This T cell receptor (beta chain) derives from a study of lung T cells in sarcoidosis with Löfgren's syndrome. General study findings and limits: Shared TRAV12-1 and TRBV2 CDR3 motifs across Löfgren's syndrome patients reportedly suggested public CD4+ TCRs. TRAV12-1 preferentially paired with TRBV2, with homologous CDR3s. The most expanded V genes in Löfgren's patients were reportedly TRAV12-1 and TRBV2.

On this clonotype itself: Its target is not known.

CDR3 length: 13 residues. Germline V lookup: CDR1 MNHEY, CDR2 SMNVEV (reference sequence). V lost 3 bases and J lost 12, with 15 bases in between. MiXCR, applied by TCRdb to the reads, yields one record per CDR3 protein. The sample consists of approximately 20,000 distinct CDR3 sequences, 20% to 25% of them appearing once. The specimen sequenced was CD4+ T cells from PBMCs. The TCR was taken from a human donor with sarcoidosis (Löfgren's syndrome or another form), or a control subject (not recorded which). This chain links TRBV27 with TRBJ2-1; either TRBD1 or TRBD2 may supply D (5 bases each). The CDR3 here is CASSLWDRDGQFF. In nucleotides, the CDR3 is TGTGCCAGCAGTTTGTGGGACCGGGATGGGCAGTTCTTC.